The T cell receptor (beta chain) described here comes from a study of CD8+CD57+ T cells in acquired aplastic anemia. Broader study findings: Nearly 30 CD8+ CDR3 sequences were shared between patients and controls.

Investigators profiled TCR beta VDJ and CDR3 from genomic DNA template. TCRdb ran MiXCR on the reads and lists one entry per CDR3 protein. The sample consists of roughly 250,000 distinct CDR3 sequences, 70% to 85% of them appearing once. Patients selected for sequencing had displayed CD8+CD57+ cell expansion by flow cytometry. Patients had not yet gotten any therapy when their blood was taken for sampling. Per the germline V gene, CDR1 is SEHNR and CDR2 is FQNEAQ (reference sequence). The CDR3 sequence is 13 residues long. This clonotype was seen just once. Its antigen remains unknown. At one end the junction does not follow the germline gene, possibly because of a read error.

The sequenced sample consisted of sorted CD4+, CD8+, or CD8+CD57+ T cells (not recorded which) from PBMCs. The rearrangement joins TRBV7-9 to TRBJ1-2; D uncertain. This sequence originates from a human donor with aplastic anemia. CDR3 region: CASSHQVAGGYTF. In DNA form, the CDR3 reads TGCGCCAGCAGCCATCAAGTAGCAGGTGGCTACACCTTC.